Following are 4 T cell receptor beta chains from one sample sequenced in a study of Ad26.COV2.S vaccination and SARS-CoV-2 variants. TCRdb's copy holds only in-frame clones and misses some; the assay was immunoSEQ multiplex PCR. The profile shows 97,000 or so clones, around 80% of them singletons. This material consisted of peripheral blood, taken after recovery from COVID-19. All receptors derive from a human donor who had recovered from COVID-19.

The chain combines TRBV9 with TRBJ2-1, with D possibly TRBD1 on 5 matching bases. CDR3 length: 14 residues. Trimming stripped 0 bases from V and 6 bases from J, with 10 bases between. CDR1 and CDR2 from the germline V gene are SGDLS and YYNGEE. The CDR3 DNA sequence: TGTGCCAGCAGCGTAGAACTGGGGCCCAATGAGCAGTTCTTC. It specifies CASSVELGPNEQFF.

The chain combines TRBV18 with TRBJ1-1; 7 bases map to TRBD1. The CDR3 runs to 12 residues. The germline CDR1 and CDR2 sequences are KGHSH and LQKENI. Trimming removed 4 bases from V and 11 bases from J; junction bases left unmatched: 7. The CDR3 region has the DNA TGTGCCAGCTCACACGAACAGGGGTCGGCTTTCTTT. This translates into CASSHEQGSAFF.

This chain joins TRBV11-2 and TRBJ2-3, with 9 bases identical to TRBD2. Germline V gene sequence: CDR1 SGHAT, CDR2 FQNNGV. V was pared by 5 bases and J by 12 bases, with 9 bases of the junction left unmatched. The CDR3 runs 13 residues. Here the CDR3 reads CASSLAGTVNQYF. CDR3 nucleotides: TGTGCCAGCAGCCTAGCGGGGACAGTTAATCAGTATTTT. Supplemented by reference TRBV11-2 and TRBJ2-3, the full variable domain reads EAGVAQSPRYKIIEKRQSVAFWCNPISGHATLYWYQQILGQGPKLLIQFQNNGVVDDSQLPKDRFSAERLKGVDSTLKIQPAKLEDSAVYLCASSLAGTVNQYFGPGTRLTVL.

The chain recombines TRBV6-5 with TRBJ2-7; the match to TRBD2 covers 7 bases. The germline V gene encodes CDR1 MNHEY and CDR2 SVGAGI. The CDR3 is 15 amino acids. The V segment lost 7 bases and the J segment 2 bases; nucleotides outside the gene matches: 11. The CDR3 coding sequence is TGTGCCAGCACCATGAGTAGCGGGTCTGCCTACGAGCAGTACTTC. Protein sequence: CASTMSSGSAYEQYF.